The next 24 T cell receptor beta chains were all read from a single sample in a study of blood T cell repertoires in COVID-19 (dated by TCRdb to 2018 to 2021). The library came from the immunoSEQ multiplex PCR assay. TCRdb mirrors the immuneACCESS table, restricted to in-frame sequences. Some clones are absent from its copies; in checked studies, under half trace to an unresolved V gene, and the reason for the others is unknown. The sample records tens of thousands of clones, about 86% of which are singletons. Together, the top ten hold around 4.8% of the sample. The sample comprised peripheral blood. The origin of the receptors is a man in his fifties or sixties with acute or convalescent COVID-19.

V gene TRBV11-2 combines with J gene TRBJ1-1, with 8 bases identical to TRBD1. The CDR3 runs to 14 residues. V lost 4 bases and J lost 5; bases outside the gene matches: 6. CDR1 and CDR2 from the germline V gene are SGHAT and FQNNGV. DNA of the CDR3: TGTGCCAGCAGCTCTGACAGGGGTCGGACTGAAGCTTTCTTT. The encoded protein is CASSSDRGRTEAFF.

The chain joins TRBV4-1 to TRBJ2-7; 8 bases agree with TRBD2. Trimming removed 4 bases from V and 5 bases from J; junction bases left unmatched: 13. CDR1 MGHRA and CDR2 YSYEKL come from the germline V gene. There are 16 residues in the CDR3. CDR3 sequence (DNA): TGCGCCAGCAGCCCCCCCGGAAGCGGGAGATTCCACGAGCAGTACTTC. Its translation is CASSPPGSGRFHEQYF.

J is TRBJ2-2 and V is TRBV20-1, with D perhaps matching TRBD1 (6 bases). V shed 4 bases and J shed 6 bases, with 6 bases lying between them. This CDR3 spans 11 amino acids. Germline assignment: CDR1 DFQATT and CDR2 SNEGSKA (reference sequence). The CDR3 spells CSATGAGELFF. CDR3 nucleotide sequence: TGCAGTGCTACAGGGGCCGGGGAGCTGTTTTTT.

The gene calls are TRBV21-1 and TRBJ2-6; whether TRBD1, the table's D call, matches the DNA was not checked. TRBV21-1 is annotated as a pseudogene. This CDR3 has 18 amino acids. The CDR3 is CASSNLGTSRSGANVLTF. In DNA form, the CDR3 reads TGTGCCAGCAGCAATTTAGGGACAAGTCGCTCTGGGGCCAACGTCCTGACTTTC.

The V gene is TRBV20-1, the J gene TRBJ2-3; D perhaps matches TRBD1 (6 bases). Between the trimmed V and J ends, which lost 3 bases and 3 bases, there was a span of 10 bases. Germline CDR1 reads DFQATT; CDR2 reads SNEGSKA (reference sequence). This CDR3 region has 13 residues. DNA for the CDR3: TGCAGTGCTAGTCAGACAGGAACAGATACGCAGTATTTT. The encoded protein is CSASQTGTDTQYF.

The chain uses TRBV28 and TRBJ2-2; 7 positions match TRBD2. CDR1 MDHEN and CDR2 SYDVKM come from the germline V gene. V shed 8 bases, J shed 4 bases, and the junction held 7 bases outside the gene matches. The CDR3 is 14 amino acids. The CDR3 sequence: CASGGGISTGELFF. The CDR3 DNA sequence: TGTGCCAGCGGGGGGGGAATCTCCACCGGGGAGCTGTTTTTT.

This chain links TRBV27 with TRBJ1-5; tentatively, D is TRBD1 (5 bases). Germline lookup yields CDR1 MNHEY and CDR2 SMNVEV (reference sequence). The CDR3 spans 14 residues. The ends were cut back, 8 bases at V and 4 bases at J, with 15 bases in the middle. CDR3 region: CASRISGVNQPQHF. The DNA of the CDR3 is TGTGCCAGCCGAATATCGGGGGTGAATCAGCCCCAGCATTTT.

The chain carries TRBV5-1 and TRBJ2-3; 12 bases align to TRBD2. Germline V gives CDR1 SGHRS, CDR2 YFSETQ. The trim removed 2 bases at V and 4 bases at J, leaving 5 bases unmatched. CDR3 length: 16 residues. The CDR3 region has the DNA TGCGCCAGCAGCTTAGGACTAGCGGGGACAGCAGATACGCAGTATTTT. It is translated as CASSLGLAGTADTQYF.

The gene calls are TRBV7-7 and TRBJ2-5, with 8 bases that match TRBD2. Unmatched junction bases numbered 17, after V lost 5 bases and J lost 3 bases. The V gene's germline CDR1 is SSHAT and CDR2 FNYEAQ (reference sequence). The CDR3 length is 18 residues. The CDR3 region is CASSAHLPSSGIEETQYF. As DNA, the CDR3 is TGTGCCAGCAGCGCTCACCTCCCGAGTAGCGGGATTGAAGAGACCCAGTACTTC.

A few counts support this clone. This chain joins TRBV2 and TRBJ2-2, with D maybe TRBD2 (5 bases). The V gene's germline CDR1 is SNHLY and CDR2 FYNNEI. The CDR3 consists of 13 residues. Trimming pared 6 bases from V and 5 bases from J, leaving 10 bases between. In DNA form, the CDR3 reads TGTGCCAGCAGCACCTGGAGGACCGGGGAGCTGTTTTTT. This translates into CASSTWRTGELFF. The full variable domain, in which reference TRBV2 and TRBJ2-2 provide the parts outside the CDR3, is EPEVTQTPSHQVTQMGQEVILRCVPISNHLYFYWYRQILGQKVEFLVSFYNNEISEKSEIFDDQFSVERPDGSNFTLKIRSTKLEDSAMYFCASSTWRTGELFFGEGSRLTVL.

The CDR3 reads CASFWDRVRGGPGNTIYF. The CDR3 coding sequence is TGTGCCAGCTTCTGGGACAGGGTAAGAGGGGGCCCTGGAAACACCATATATTTT. The rearrangement links TRBV21-1 to TRBJ1-3; the DNA was not compared with TRBD1, the D call given in the table. TRBV21-1 is assigned pseudogene status. The CDR3 totals 18 residues.

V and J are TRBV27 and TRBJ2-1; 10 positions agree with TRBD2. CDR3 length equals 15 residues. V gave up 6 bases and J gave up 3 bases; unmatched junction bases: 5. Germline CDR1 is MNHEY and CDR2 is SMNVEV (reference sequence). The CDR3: CASSSSGSIYNEQFF. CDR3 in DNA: TGTGCCAGCAGCTCTAGCGGGAGTATCTACAATGAGCAGTTCTTC.

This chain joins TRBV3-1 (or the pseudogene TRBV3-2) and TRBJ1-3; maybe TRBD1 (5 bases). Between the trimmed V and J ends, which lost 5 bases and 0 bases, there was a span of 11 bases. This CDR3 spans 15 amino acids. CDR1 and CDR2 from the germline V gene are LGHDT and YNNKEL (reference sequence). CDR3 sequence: CASSSKGLSGNTIYF. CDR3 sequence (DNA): TGTGCCAGCAGCTCTAAGGGGCTCTCTGGAAACACCATATATTTT.

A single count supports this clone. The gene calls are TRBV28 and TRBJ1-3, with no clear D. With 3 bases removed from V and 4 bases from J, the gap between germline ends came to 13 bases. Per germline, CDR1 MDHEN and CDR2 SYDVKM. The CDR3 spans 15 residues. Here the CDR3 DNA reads TGTGCCAGCAGTTTTAGAGGGCGTCCGGGAAACACCATATATTTT. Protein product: CASSFRGRPGNTIYF.

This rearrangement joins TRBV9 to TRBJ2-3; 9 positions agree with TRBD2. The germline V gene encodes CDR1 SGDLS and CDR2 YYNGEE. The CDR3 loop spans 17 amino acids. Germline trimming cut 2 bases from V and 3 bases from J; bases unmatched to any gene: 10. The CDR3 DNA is TGTGCCAGCAGCGTCCGCGGGGGGGGGCTGGGAACAGATACGCAGTATTTT. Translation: CASSVRGGGLGTDTQYF. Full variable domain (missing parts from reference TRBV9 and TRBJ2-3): DSGVTQTPKHLITATGQRVTLRCSPRSGDLSVYWYQQSLDQGLQFLIQYYNGEERAKGNILERFSAQQFPDLHSELNLSSLELGDSALYFCASSVRGGGLGTDTQYFGPGTRLTVL.

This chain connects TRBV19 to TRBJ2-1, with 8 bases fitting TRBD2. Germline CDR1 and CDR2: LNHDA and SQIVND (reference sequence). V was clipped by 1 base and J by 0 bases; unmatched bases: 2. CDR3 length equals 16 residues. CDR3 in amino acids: CASSIVAGGSYNEQFF. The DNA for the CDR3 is TGTGCCAGTAGTATAGTTGCGGGGGGCTCCTACAATGAGCAGTTCTTC.

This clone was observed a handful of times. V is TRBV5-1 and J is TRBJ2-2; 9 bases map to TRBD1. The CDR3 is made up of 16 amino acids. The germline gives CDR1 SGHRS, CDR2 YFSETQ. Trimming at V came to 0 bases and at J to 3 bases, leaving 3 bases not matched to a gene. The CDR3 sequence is CASSLAGQGYTGELFF. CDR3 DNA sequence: TGCGCCAGCAGCTTGGCGGGACAGGGTTACACCGGGGAGCTGTTTTTT. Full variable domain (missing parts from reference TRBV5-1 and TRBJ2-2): KAGVTQTPRYLIKTRGQQVTLSCSPISGHRSVSWYQQTPGQGLQFLFEYFSETQRNKGNFPGRFSGRQFSNSRSEMNVSTLELGDSALYLCASSLAGQGYTGELFFGEGSRLTVL.

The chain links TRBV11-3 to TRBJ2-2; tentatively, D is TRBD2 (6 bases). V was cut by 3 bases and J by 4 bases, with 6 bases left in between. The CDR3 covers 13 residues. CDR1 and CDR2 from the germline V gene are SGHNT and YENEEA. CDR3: CASSLEGTGELFF. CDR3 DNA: TGTGCCAGCAGCTTGGAGGGCACCGGGGAGCTGTTTTTT. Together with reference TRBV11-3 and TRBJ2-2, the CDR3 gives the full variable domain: EAGVVQSPRYKIIEKKQPVAFWCNPISGHNTLYWYLQNLGQGPELLIRYENEEAVDDSQLPKDRFSAERLKGVDSTLKIQPAELGDSAVYLCASSLEGTGELFFGEGSRLTVL.

The chain's CDR3 is CASSSRLTGGRSYTF. For the CDR3, the DNA is TGTGCCAGCAGCTCAAGACTGACAGGGGGCCGGAGCTACACCTTC. The J gene is TRBJ1-2, the V gene TRBV11-2, with 10 nucleotides matching TRBD1. The V gene end was trimmed by 4 bases and the J gene end by 9 bases; junction bases not matched to a gene: 11. CDR1 and CDR2 (germline): SGHAT, FQNNGV. This CDR3 is 15 amino acids long.

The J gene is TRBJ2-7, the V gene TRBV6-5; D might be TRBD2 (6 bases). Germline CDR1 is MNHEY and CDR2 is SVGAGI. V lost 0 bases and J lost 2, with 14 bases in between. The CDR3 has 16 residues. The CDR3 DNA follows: TGTGCCAGCAGTTACTCAGGCGGGATGGCCGCCTACGAGCAGTACTTC. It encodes CASSYSGGMAAYEQYF.

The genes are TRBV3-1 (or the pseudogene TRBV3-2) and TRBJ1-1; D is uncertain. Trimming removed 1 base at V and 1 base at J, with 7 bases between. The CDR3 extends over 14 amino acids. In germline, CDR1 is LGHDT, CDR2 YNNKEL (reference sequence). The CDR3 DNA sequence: TGTGCCAGCAGCCAAGTGATCGGGAACACTGAAGCTTTCTTT. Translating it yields CASSQVIGNTEAFF.

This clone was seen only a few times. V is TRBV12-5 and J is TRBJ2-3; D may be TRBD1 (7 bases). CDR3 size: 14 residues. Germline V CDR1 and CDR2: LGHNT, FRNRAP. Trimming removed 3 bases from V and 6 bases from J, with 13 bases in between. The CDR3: CASGFGGGPDTQYF. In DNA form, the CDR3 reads TGTGCTAGTGGTTTCGGAGGGGGCCCTGATACGCAGTATTTT. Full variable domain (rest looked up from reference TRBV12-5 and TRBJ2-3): DARVTQTPRHKVTEMGQEVTMRCQPILGHNTVFWYRQTMMQGLELLAYFRNRAPLDDSGMPKDRFSAEMPDATLATLKIQPSEPRDSAVYFCASGFGGGPDTQYFGPGTRLTVL.

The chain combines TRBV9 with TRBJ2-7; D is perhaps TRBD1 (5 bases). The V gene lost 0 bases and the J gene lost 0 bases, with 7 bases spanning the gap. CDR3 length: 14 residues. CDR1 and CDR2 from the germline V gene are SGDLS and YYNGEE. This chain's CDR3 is CASSVGQTSYEQYF. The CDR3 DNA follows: TGTGCCAGCAGCGTAGGACAGACCTCCTACGAGCAGTACTTC.

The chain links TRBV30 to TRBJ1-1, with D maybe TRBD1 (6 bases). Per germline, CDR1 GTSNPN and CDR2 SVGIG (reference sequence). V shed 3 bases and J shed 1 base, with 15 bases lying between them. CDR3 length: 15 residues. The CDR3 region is CAWSPTGLENTEAFF. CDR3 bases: TGTGCCTGGAGCCCCACAGGGCTTGAGAACACTGAAGCTTTCTTT.